The rows below give T cell receptor beta chains drawn from one sample of a study of cytomegalovirus exposure and HLA in healthy donors. Clones were sequenced by immunoSEQ multiplex PCR, and TCRdb holds only the in-frame ones, with some missing. Of roughly 130,000 clones listed, 74% are singletons. Sequencing used PBMCs. Receptors originate from a woman between 45 and 60 years old in good health and CMV-seropositive. The CDR3 runs from the conserved cysteine through the conserved F or W. D genes are given only for firm matches. Where a row states a size, it is once, few, many or the class of an expanded clone; other rows omit it.

J: TRBJ1-6
V: TRBV5-5
D: -
size: -
CDR3: CASTTGYNSPLHF
DNA: TGTGCCAGCACCACAGGGTATAATTCACCCCTCCACTTT

J: TRBJ2-1
V: TRBV5-8
D: TRBD2
size: -
CDR3: CASTVKLAAQYNEQFF
DNA: TGTGCCAGCACCGTAAAACTAGCGGCACAATACAATGAGCAGTTCTTC

J: TRBJ1-1
V: TRBV6-4
D: -
size: -
CDR3: CASSETGRDTEAFF
DNA: TGTGCCAGCAGTGAAACAGGGAGGGACACTGAAGCTTTCTTT

J: TRBJ2-2
V: TRBV2
D: TRBD2
size: -
CDR3: CASSREGTGELFF
DNA: TGTGCCAGCAGCAGGGAGGGGACCGGGGAGCTGTTTTTT

J: TRBJ2-3
V: TRBV6-1
D: -
size: -
CDR3: CATRGGHEVDTQYF
DNA: TGTGCCACCAGGGGGGGGCACGAGGTTGATACGCAGTATTTT

J: TRBJ2-2
V: TRBV7-2
D: TRBD1
size: -
CDR3: CASSPHRGLVTGELFF
DNA: TGTGCCAGCAGTCCACACAGGGGGCTAGTCACCGGGGAGCTGTTTTTT

J: TRBJ1-5
V: TRBV27
D: -
size: few
CDR3: CASRRQSDSNQPQHF
DNA: TGTGCCAGCAGGAGACAGTCTGATAGCAATCAGCCCCAGCATTTT

J: TRBJ2-7
V: TRBV10-3
D: -
size: -
CDR3: CASGQPFYEQYF
DNA: TGTGCCTCCGGACAGCCCTTCTACGAGCAGTACTTC

J: TRBJ1-5
V: TRBV7-8
D: -
size: few
CDR3: CASSFSRVSNQPQHF
DNA: TGTGCCAGCAGCTTCTCCCGAGTTAGCAATCAGCCCCAGCATTTT

J: TRBJ1-1
V: TRBV5-1
D: -
size: -
CDR3: CASSYDRSEAFF
DNA: TGCGCCAGCAGCTACGACAGGTCTGAAGCTTTCTTT

J: TRBJ2-7
V: TRBV5-1
D: TRBD2
size: -
CDR3: CASSLVSSGTSSYEQYF
DNA: TGCGCCAGCAGCTTGGTCTCTAGCGGGACCAGCTCCTACGAGCAGTACTTC

J: TRBJ2-7
V: TRBV5-4
D: TRBD2
size: -
CDR3: CASSSGGVIAYEQYF
DNA: TGTGCCAGCAGCTCCGGGGGGGTTATCGCCTACGAGCAGTACTTC

J: TRBJ2-2
V: TRBV4-2
D: TRBD2
size: -
CDR3: CASSQGGVAGGELFF
DNA: TGTGCCAGCAGCCAAGGGGGCGTAGCGGGGGGAGAGCTGTTTTTT

J: TRBJ2-3
V: TRBV7-6
D: -
size: -
CDR3: CASSLVERGTQYF
DNA: TGTGCCAGCAGCTTAGTAGAAAGGGGCACGCAGTATTTT

J: TRBJ2-7
V: TRBV29-1
D: -
size: once
CDR3: CSVAGTAGTSFSYEQYF
DNA: TGCAGCGTGGCCGGGACAGCCGGGACTAGTTTCAGCTACGAGCAGTACTTC

J: TRBJ2-3
V: TRBV7-2
D: -
size: -
CDR3: CASSSSSTDTQYF
DNA: TGTGCCAGCAGTAGCTCTAGCACAGATACGCAGTATTTT

J: TRBJ2-7
V: TRBV11-2
D: -
size: few
CDR3: CASSLGSVYPNF
DNA: TGTGCCAGCAGCTTAGGCAGCGTCTACCCTAACTTC

J: TRBJ2-7
V: TRBV7-2
D: TRBD1
size: -
CDR3: CASSPRTGSEQYF
DNA: TGTGCCAGCAGCCCCCGGACAGGGAGCGAGCAGTACTTC

J: TRBJ2-5
V: TRBV29-1
D: -
size: -
CDR3: CSVGGGGFQETQYF
DNA: TGCAGCGTTGGGGGCGGGGGCTTCCAAGAGACCCAGTACTTC

J: TRBJ1-2
V: TRBV5-1
D: TRBD1
size: -
CDR3: CASSLGWTGEGYTF
DNA: TGCGCCAGCAGCTTGGGATGGACAGGGGAGGGCTACACCTTC

J: TRBJ1-1
V: TRBV11-2
D: -
size: -
CDR3: CASSLKPGITEAFF
DNA: TGTGCCAGCAGCTTGAAGCCGGGGATCACTGAAGCTTTCTTT

J: TRBJ1-5
V: TRBV30
D: TRBD1
size: -
CDR3: CAWGDRDQGQPQHF
DNA: TGTGCCTGGGGCGACAGGGATCAAGGGCAGCCCCAGCATTTT

J: TRBJ2-4
V: TRBV9
D: -
size: -
CDR3: CASSVGYSSKNIQYF
DNA: TGTGCCAGCAGCGTAGGGTACAGTTCCAAAAACATTCAGTACTTC

J: TRBJ1-2
V: TRBV5-4
D: -
size: -
CDR3: CASSTPGGDYGYTF
DNA: TGTGCCAGCAGCACGCCCGGGGGTGACTATGGCTACACCTTC

J: TRBJ1-2
V: TRBV6-5
D: -
size: -
CDR3: CASHRGQGRGYGYTF
DNA: TGTGCCAGCCATAGAGGCCAAGGTCGGGGCTATGGCTACACCTTC

J: TRBJ2-2
V: TRBV5-4
D: TRBD2
size: -
CDR3: CASRVSGGSGELFF
DNA: TGTGCCAGCAGGGTTAGCGGGGGGTCCGGGGAGCTGTTTTTT

J: TRBJ2-7
V: TRBV6-5
D: -
size: once
CDR3: CPSSYRGILRDEQYF
DNA: TGTCCCAGCAGTTACCGGGGGATATTAAGGGACGAGCAGTACTTC

J: TRBJ1-1
V: TRBV13
D: -
size: -
CDR3: CASSSHRRGTDTEAFF
DNA: TGTGCCAGCAGCTCCCACCGGAGGGGCACTGACACTGAAGCTTTCTTT

J: TRBJ2-1
V: TRBV27
D: TRBD2
size: -
CDR3: CASSTASGGDNEQFF
DNA: TGTGCCAGCAGTACTGCTAGCGGGGGAGACAATGAGCAGTTCTTC

J: TRBJ1-1
V: TRBV9
D: -
size: -
CDR3: CASSERMNTEAFF
DNA: TGTGCCAGCTCGGAGCGGATGAACACTGAAGCTTTCTTT

J: TRBJ1-2
V: TRBV5-1
D: -
size: -
CDR3: CASSFPRVDYGYTF
DNA: TGCGCCAGCAGCTTTCCCAGGGTTGACTATGGCTACACCTTC

J: TRBJ1-2
V: TRBV6-1
D: -
size: -
CDR3: CASSEQPDSSNYGYTF
DNA: TGTGCCAGCAGTGAACAACCGGACAGCTCTAACTATGGCTACACCTTC

J: TRBJ2-5
V: TRBV25-1
D: -
size: -
CDR3: CASSTGIGYQETQYF
DNA: TGTGCCAGCAGCACAGGGATTGGGTACCAAGAGACCCAGTACTTC

J: TRBJ2-1
V: TRBV7-2
D: TRBD1
size: -
CDR3: CASSWSGTGSYNEQFF
DNA: TGTGCCAGCAGCTGGTCCGGGACAGGGTCCTACAATGAGCAGTTCTTC

J: TRBJ1-4
V: TRBV5-6
D: -
size: few
CDR3: CASSLHGANEKLFF
DNA: TGTGCCAGCAGCTTGCACGGGGCTAATGAAAAACTGTTTTTT

J: TRBJ1-4
V: TRBV4-2
D: -
size: -
CDR3: CASGYIRSEKLFF
DNA: TGTGCCAGCGGTTATATTAGGAGTGAAAAACTGTTTTTT

J: TRBJ2-7
V: TRBV7-9
D: -
size: -
CDR3: CASSPSGYEQYF
DNA: TGTGCCAGCAGCCCCAGCGGCTACGAGCAGTACTTC

J: TRBJ2-5
V: TRBV29-1
D: -
size: -
CDR3: CSVLATQETQYF
DNA: TGCAGCGTTTTAGCGACCCAAGAGACCCAGTACTTC